The 13 T cell receptor beta chains given below trace back to one sample, sequenced in a study of cytotoxic CD8 clonotypes in ibrutinib-treated CLL. Assay: immunoSEQ multiplex PCR; the TCRdb copy retains only in-frame clones and omits some. This sample yields fewer than 400,000 clones, of which roughly 70% are seen a single time; around 6.3% belongs to the top ten. The material sequenced was PBMCs, taken after 36 months of ibrutinib treatment. The receptors shown here come from a human donor with chronic lymphocytic leukemia.

The rearrangement uses TRBV2 and TRBJ2-7; D gene unclear. The CDR3 has 11 amino acids. Trimming took 7 bases from V and 7 from J, leaving 11 bases between them. Germline CDR1 reads SNHLY; CDR2 reads FYNNEI. The CDR3: CASTNRIEQYF. Here the CDR3 DNA reads TGTGCCAGCACAAACCGTATAGAGCAGTACTTC.

The chain links TRBV10-3 to TRBJ1-1, with unresolved D. Germline values: CDR1 ENHRY, CDR2 SYGVKD. With 5 bases removed from V and 4 bases from J, the gap between germline ends came to 17 bases. This CDR3 is built from 15 residues. In DNA, the CDR3 is TGTGCCATCAGTCCGCGTAGCACATTGAGCACTGAAGCTTTCTTT. The encoded protein is CAISPRSTLSTEAFF.

CDR3 protein: CASSYHRDRVSGANVLTF. CDR3 bases: TGTGCCAGCAGTTATCACCGGGACAGGGTGTCTGGGGCCAACGTCCTGACTTTC. The V and J genes are TRBV2 and TRBJ2-6; TRBD1 matches at 9 bases. The CDR3 loop spans 18 amino acids. Germline V gene data show CDR1 as SNHLY and CDR2 as FYNNEI. After removal of 5 bases from V and 1 base from J, the junction contained 9 bases not matched to a gene.

The chain links TRBV7-2 to TRBJ2-1; the D gene is possibly TRBD2 (6 bases). Germline CDR1 and CDR2: SGHTA and FQGNSA. Trimming pared 4 bases from V and 8 bases from J, leaving 15 bases between. This CDR3 region has 14 residues. CDR3 DNA sequence: TGTGCCAGCAGCTCACCACAGGAGGGAGATGAGCAGTTCTTC. Translated: CASSSPQEGDEQFF.

This clone was observed a few times. This chain links TRBV5-6 with TRBJ2-6; no definite D call. V was trimmed by 4 bases and J by 0 bases, leaving 11 bases between them. Germline V gene lookup returns CDR1 SGHDT and CDR2 YYEEEE. The length of the CDR3 is 16 residues. CDR3 protein: CASSKVKLSGANVLTF. In nucleotides, the CDR3 is TGTGCCAGCAGCAAGGTTAAGCTCTCTGGGGCCAACGTCCTGACTTTC.

The V and J genes are TRBV5-4 and TRBJ1-1, with unresolved D. In germline, CDR1 is SGHNT, CDR2 YYREEE (reference sequence). With 4 bases removed from V and 0 bases from J, the gap between germline ends came to 19 bases. CDR3 length equals 17 residues. The CDR3 region has the DNA TGTGCCAGCAGCCCGGAAATTTACAACCCCTTGAACACTGAAGCTTTCTTT. Its translation: CASSPEIYNPLNTEAFF.

J is TRBJ2-3 and V is TRBV28; D uncertain. The CDR3 length is 13 residues. CDR1 and CDR2 (germline): MDHEN, SYDVKM. V was pared by 5 bases and J by 7 bases, with 13 bases between. CDR3 loop: CASSPPLGNTQYF. CDR3 coding DNA: TGTGCCAGCAGTCCCCCTTTGGGGAATACGCAGTATTTT.

The rearrangement joins TRBV6-5 to TRBJ2-2; a weak D match, TRBD1 (6 bases). Trimming left V 2 bases short and J 2 bases short, with 9 bases between. The germline gives CDR1 MNHEY, CDR2 SVGAGI. This CDR3 comprises 15 residues. The CDR3 is CASSYTGHNTGELFF. The CDR3, as DNA: TGTGCCAGCAGTTACACGGGACACAACACCGGGGAGCTGTTTTTT.

The rearrangement uses TRBV9 and TRBJ1-2; no reliable D call. Germline CDR1 reads SGDLS; CDR2 reads YYNGEE. The CDR3 totals 14 residues. V dropped 0 bases and J dropped 1 base, with 7 bases sitting between them. CDR3 bases: TGTGCCAGCAGCGTAGTGTGGGGTAACTATGGCTACACCTTC. Encoded protein: CASSVVWGNYGYTF.

V usage is TRBV28 and J usage is TRBJ2-7, with unresolved D. The germline V gene has CDR1 MDHEN and CDR2 SYDVKM. V was shortened by 7 bases and J by 4 bases, with 11 bases between the two germline ends. CDR3 size: 12 residues. DNA for the CDR3: TGTGCCAGCAAGGCCACTACGTACGAGCAGTACTTC. Translating it yields CASKATTYEQYF.

The chain recombines TRBV9 with TRBJ2-5, with TRBD2 matching over 7 bases. The CDR3 runs 17 residues. V shed 0 bases and J 4 bases; nucleotides not matched to a gene: 12. Germline-derived CDR1 and CDR2 are SGDLS and YYNGEE. CDR3 amino acids: CASSVASAGVYPETQYF. For the CDR3, the DNA is TGTGCCAGCAGCGTAGCTTCGGCGGGAGTATATCCAGAGACCCAGTACTTC. Together with reference TRBV9 and TRBJ2-5, the CDR3 gives the full variable domain: DSGVTQTPKHLITATGQRVTLRCSPRSGDLSVYWYQQSLDQGLQFLIQYYNGEERAKGNILERFSAQQFPDLHSELNLSSLELGDSALYFCASSVASAGVYPETQYFGPGTRLLVL.

The chain uses TRBV6-6 and TRBJ2-5; TRBD1 agrees at 7 bases. This CDR3 has 15 amino acids. V lost 4 bases and J lost 5; bases outside the gene matches: 10. CDR1 MNHNY and CDR2 SVGAGI come from the germline V gene (reference sequence). CDR3 sequence reads: CASSSASGQLETQYF. CDR3 sequence (DNA): TGTGCCAGCAGTTCTGCATCGGGACAGTTGGAGACCCAGTACTTC.

This clone showed up just a few times. This sequence joins TRBV27 and TRBJ1-2; 7 bases fit TRBD1. V was pared by 4 bases and J by 4 bases, with 6 bases of the junction left unmatched. The CDR3 extends over 14 amino acids. Germline V gene lookup returns CDR1 MNHEY and CDR2 SMNVEV (reference sequence). CDR3 region: CASSSFRDSYGYTF. In nucleotides, the CDR3 is TGTGCCAGCAGTTCATTCCGGGACAGCTATGGCTACACCTTC.